This TCR beta chain is from a study of shared clonotypes between healthy human individuals. The study's findings and limits: When compared with the clonotypes that were shared by all four sorted-subset donors, the non-shared clonotypes turned out to have lower generation probabilities. An effect of sequencing depth on clonotype sharing among donors was expected. Naive subsets usually exceeded memory subsets in estimated richness.

As for this clone: Its target is not known.

The CDR3 is 10 amino acids. The V gene's germline CDR1 is SGHAT and CDR2 FQNNGV. The ends were cut back, 0 bases at V and 16 bases at J, with 7 bases in the middle. TCRdb's table, derived via immunoSEQ multiplex PCR, lists solely in-frame clones and lacks some. The table lists roughly 2.6 million clones, around nine tenths of them singletons, with 0.11% to 0.15% in the top ten. The receptor's source is a man aged 18 to 30 in good health. The chain recombines TRBV11-2 with TRBJ2-1, with D unresolved. Sequencing was performed on naive CD4+ T cells sorted from blood. This sample's subset: CD45RA+ positively selected. The CDR3, as DNA: TGTGCCAGCAGCTTAGATTCTACTTTCTTC. Its translation: CASSLDSTFF.